These 14 T cell receptor beta chains originate from one sample sequenced in a study of blood T cell repertoires in COVID-19. Data came from immunoSEQ multiplex PCR; TCRdb stores just in-frame clones and leaves some out. The table lists approximately 190,000 clones, 70% to 90% of them singletons, with approximately 23% in the top ten. Sample: PBMCs or T cells enriched from blood (not recorded which). These receptors were collected from a middle-aged woman in a cohort exposed to, infected with or recovered from COVID-19 (not recorded which).

This chain uses TRBV4-1 with TRBJ2-7; 9 bases align to TRBD1. The CDR3 is made up of 15 amino acids. V shed 2 bases, J shed 3 bases, and the junction held 5 bases outside the gene matches. Germline V gene sequence: CDR1 MGHRA, CDR2 YSYEKL. Here the CDR3 DNA reads TGCGCCAGCAGCCAATCTGGACAGGGGAGCTACGAGCAGTACTTC. Translated, it gives CASSQSGQGSYEQYF.

Here the CDR3 DNA reads TGTGCCAGCAGCCGAACGCCCGATTCTAGCGAATACGAGCAGTACTTC. It codes for CASSRTPDSSEYEQYF. The V call is TRBV27, the J call TRBJ2-7; D is perhaps TRBD2 (6 bases). This CDR3 is 16 amino acids long. Germline lookup yields CDR1 MNHEY and CDR2 SMNVEV (reference sequence). The ends were cut back, 6 bases at V and 4 bases at J, with 22 bases in the middle.

The V gene is TRBV7-9, the J gene TRBJ2-7; unclear D gene. Germline CDR1 reads SEHNR; CDR2 reads FQNEAQ (reference sequence). Trimming stripped 7 bases from V and 0 bases from J, with 13 bases between. The CDR3 length is 14 residues. The CDR3 here is CASTRGQTSYEQYF. Here the CDR3 DNA reads TGTGCCAGCACCCGTGGGCAGACCTCCTACGAGCAGTACTTC.

The chain employs TRBV19 and TRBJ1-5, with 7 bases fitting TRBD1. Trimming at V came to 1 base and at J to 4 bases, leaving 4 bases not matched to a gene. This CDR3 contains 15 residues. The germline gives CDR1 LNHDA, CDR2 SQIVND (reference sequence). Written as DNA, the CDR3 is TGTGCCAGTAGTATAGGCAGGGGGTTGAATCAGCCCCAGCATTTT. Protein product: CASSIGRGLNQPQHF. The full variable domain, with the rest looked up from reference TRBV19 and TRBJ1-5, is DGGITQSPKYLFRKEGQNVTLSCEQNLNHDAMYWYRQDPGQGLRLIYYSQIVNDFQKGDIAEGYSVSREKKESFPLTVTSAQKNPTAFYLCASSIGRGLNQPQHFGDGTRLSIL.

The V call is TRBV24-1, the J call TRBJ2-1; 7 nucleotides match TRBD1. CDR1 and CDR2 from the germline V gene are KGHDR and SFDVKD. V shed 5 bases, J shed 5 bases, and the junction held 14 bases outside the gene matches. CDR3 size: 17 residues. The CDR3 sequence is CATSGFNRDSSNNEQFF. In DNA form, the CDR3 reads TGTGCCACCAGTGGCTTCAACCGGGACAGCTCTAACAATGAGCAGTTCTTC.

V usage is TRBV11-2 and J usage is TRBJ1-1; 9 positions match TRBD1. CDR3 length: 17 residues. V lost 5 bases and J lost 2; bases outside the gene matches: 12. Germline CDR1 SGHAT, CDR2 FQNNGV. This chain's CDR3 is CASSPISGTGPNTEAFF. The CDR3 DNA follows: TGTGCCAGCAGCCCGATTTCCGGGACAGGGCCTAACACTGAAGCTTTCTTT.

The J gene is TRBJ1-4, the V gene TRBV2; 10 nucleotides agree with TRBD1. Germline V gene sequence: CDR1 SNHLY, CDR2 FYNNEI. The CDR3 has 13 residues. With V trimmed by 8 bases and J by 11 bases, 8 bases remained unmatched. The CDR3 nucleotides read TGTGCCAGCCACAGGACAGGGGGACGGAAACTGTTTTTT. Translated: CASHRTGGRKLFF.

The chain combines TRBV7-2 with TRBJ1-4, with 7 bases aligning to TRBD1. Germline V lookup: CDR1 SGHTA, CDR2 FQGNSA. After removal of 5 bases from V and 4 bases from J, the junction contained 1 base not matched to a gene. The length of the CDR3 is 13 residues. The CDR3 loop reads CASSGTVNEKLFF. As DNA, the CDR3 is TGTGCCAGCAGCGGGACAGTTAATGAAAAACTGTTTTTT.

This rearrangement joins TRBV19 to TRBJ2-3; 9 bases map to TRBD2. The germline CDR1 and CDR2 sequences are LNHDA and SQIVND (reference sequence). V trimming: 3 bases; J trimming: 4 bases; junction bases outside the gene matches: 8. This CDR3 spans 16 amino acids. CDR3: CASSISSGEGADTQYF. The CDR3 coding sequence is TGTGCCAGTAGTATCTCTAGCGGGGAGGGGGCAGATACGCAGTATTTT.

J is TRBJ1-3 and V is TRBV19; D unresolved. This CDR3 has 14 residues. V was clipped by 3 bases and J by 5 bases, with 11 bases between them. Per germline, CDR1 LNHDA and CDR2 SQIVND (reference sequence). The CDR3 is CASSITSLRNTIYF. CDR3 coding DNA: TGTGCCAGTAGTATCACATCGCTTCGAAACACCATATATTTT.

The J gene is TRBJ1-2, the V gene TRBV10-3, with D unresolved. The V gene's germline CDR1 is ENHRY and CDR2 SYGVKD. Trimming removed 6 bases from V and 6 bases from J, with 20 bases in between. This CDR3 spans 15 amino acids. In nucleotides, the CDR3 is TGTGCCATCAGGAAATCTCTTACGGACGGGAATGGCTACACCTTC. It encodes CAIRKSLTDGNGYTF.

The J gene is TRBJ2-2, the V gene TRBV4-1; 7 positions agree with TRBD2. The ends lost 4 bases at V and 6 bases at J; junction bases unmatched: 8. Looked up from germline, CDR1 is MGHRA and CDR2 is YSYEKL. CDR3 size: 15 residues. The CDR3 sequence: CASSPEAGEAGELFF. DNA of the CDR3: TGCGCCAGCAGCCCGGAGGCGGGAGAAGCCGGGGAGCTGTTTTTT.

The CDR3: CATSGGVNTEAFF. The CDR3 nucleotides are TGTGCCACCAGCGGGGGGGTGAACACTGAAGCTTTCTTT. The chain has TRBV24-1 and TRBJ1-1, with D possibly being TRBD1 (5 bases). Per germline, CDR1 KGHDR and CDR2 SFDVKD. The CDR3 runs 13 residues. The V gene lost 7 bases and the J gene lost 0 bases, with 8 bases spanning the gap.

This chain uses TRBV3-1 (or the pseudogene TRBV3-2) with TRBJ1-4; a weak D match, TRBD1 (6 bases). V lost 5 bases to trimming and J lost 0 bases, with 16 bases between them. The CDR3 covers 17 residues. Germline assignment: CDR1 LGHDT and CDR2 YNNKEL (reference sequence). The CDR3 loop reads CASSSKDSQATNEKLFF. As DNA, the CDR3 is TGTGCCAGCAGCTCAAAGGACAGCCAAGCAACTAATGAAAAACTGTTTTTT.